The 8 T cell receptor beta chains reported below all come from one sample, sequenced in a study of T cells in localized non-small cell lung cancer. The repertoire was sequenced with immunoSEQ multiplex PCR; TCRdb's copy has only in-frame clones and lacks some. The sample yields 70,000 to 100,000 clones, approximately 90% seen once. The material sequenced was PBMCs, taken before any cancer treatment. These receptor sequences come from a woman aged 35 to 70 with stage II squamous cell lung carcinoma.

V is TRBV6-4 and J is TRBJ2-2; D gene unclear. Germline V gene sequence: CDR1 MRHNA, CDR2 SNTAGT. V was clipped by 3 bases and J by 4 bases, with 6 bases between them. This CDR3 is built from 13 residues. The CDR3 coding sequence is TGTGCCAGCAGTGAATCCACCACCGGGGAGCTGTTTTTT. This encodes CASSESTTGELFF.

This clone was observed once. J is TRBJ2-7 and V is TRBV6-5, with D unclear. The CDR3 is 12 residues long. V shed 2 bases and J shed 6 bases, with 8 bases lying between them. Per the germline V gene, CDR1 is MNHEY and CDR2 is SVGAGI. The CDR3 nucleotides read TGTGCCAGCAGTTACCCCGCCGGCGAGCAGTACTTC. Translated: CASSYPAGEQYF.

This chain links TRBV6-5 with TRBJ1-2, with a tentative D call TRBD1 (6 bases). Germline-derived CDR1 and CDR2 are MNHEY and SVGAGI. CDR3 length equals 11 residues. V lost 10 bases and J 4 bases, leaving 10 bases between the germline ends. The CDR3 loop reads CATEGVYGYTF. CDR3 coding DNA: TGTGCCACGGAGGGGGTCTATGGCTACACCTTC.

The chain is built from TRBV27 and TRBJ1-1; D is perhaps TRBD1 (5 bases). The length of the CDR3 is 14 residues. Looked up from germline, CDR1 is MNHEY and CDR2 is SMNVEV (reference sequence). The germline V and J ends were trimmed by 7 bases and 7 bases, with 19 bases remaining between them. CDR3 nucleotides: TGTGCCAGCACTAGCTTAGCCAGGGCGGGTGAAGCTTTCTTT. Residues: CASTSLARAGEAFF.

The CDR3 loop is CASSGRGNTEAFF. CDR3 DNA sequence: TGTGCCAGCAGTGGACGGGGGAACACTGAAGCTTTCTTT. The chain couples TRBV6-1 to TRBJ1-1; D unclear. The CDR3 contains 13 residues. Trimming removed 4 bases at V and 1 base at J, with 7 bases between. In germline, CDR1 is MNHNS, CDR2 SASEGT.

For the CDR3, the DNA is TGTGCCAGCAGCTTGGTAGGGGACAGGCTGTACAATGAGCAGTTCTTC. Its translation is CASSLVGDRLYNEQFF. This sequence joins TRBV5-6 and TRBJ2-1; 8 bases match TRBD1. The CDR3 loop spans 16 amino acids. Germline V gives CDR1 SGHDT, CDR2 YYEEEE. V was clipped by 0 bases and J by 4 bases; unmatched bases: 6.

V and J are TRBV5-1 and TRBJ2-5, with TRBD2 matching over 11 bases. With V trimmed by 4 bases and J by 1 base, 3 bases remained unmatched. This CDR3 has 15 amino acids. Germline V CDR1 and CDR2: SGHRS, YFSETQ. The CDR3 spells CASSRGTSGQETQYF. The CDR3 DNA sequence: TGCGCCAGCAGCCGCGGGACTAGCGGCCAAGAGACCCAGTACTTC.

The chain uses TRBV4-2 and TRBJ1-2; TRBD1 agrees at 8 bases. Germline CDR1 LGHNA, CDR2 YNFKEQ. The V and J ends lost 1 base and 11 bases, in that order; junction bases with no gene match: 9. The CDR3 extends over 14 amino acids. The CDR3 region has the DNA TGTGCCAGCAGCCAAGCCTACGACAGGGGTTCTTACACCTTC. This translates into CASSQAYDRGSYTF.